The sequence of this T cell receptor beta chain was determined in a study of cytomegalovirus exposure and HLA in healthy donors (dated by TCRdb to 2017 to 2019). Context from the whole study: According to a later analysis, the 120 or so validation repertoires were produced on the same platform as the 700 or so repertoires of the first cohort. The study was designed to test whether signatures of past pathogen exposure could be identified by cataloging public T cell receptors. To predict cytomegalovirus infection status, the study combined high-throughput TCR immunosequencing, statistical association of individual TCRs with disease status, and machine learning. A separate validation cohort of more than 100 different subjects was used in addition to the approximately 640-subject first cohort. The paper's findings and limits, for the study overall: Of the cluster scores, around 95% were above 0 in a later analysis, which found that TCRs clustered in the first cohort also tended to co-occur in the 120 validation repertoires. The validation cohort had no HLA typing available for a later analysis, so co-occurrence within that cohort was assessed over all 120 or so repertoires. The study listed 150 to 200 TCR beta chains as associated with cytomegalovirus. The classifier was reported to diagnose cytomegalovirus status with high specificity and sensitivity in both the original and validation cohorts. Across donors, most TCR sequences were observed very rarely, whereas some public TCRs were present in many individuals. Three of the identified cytomegalovirus-associated TCR beta chains were confirmed in vitro to be specific for cytomegalovirus antigens. The authors suggested that the approach could potentially be generalized to other disease states and immunological phenotypes.

V ends up 4 bases short and J 4 bases short, with an unmatched junction base count of 6. Via the germline V gene, CDR1 is MNHNS and CDR2 SASEGT. The CDR3, from cysteine to phenylalanine, totals 14 residues. The CDR3 DNA has 42 bases and is translated from base 1. To note about this clone: Its antigen is currently not known. Base-call qualities are not available, and no considerably larger clone is one nucleotide away.

Libraries were made using the immunoSEQ multiplex PCR assay. The authors processed their data as follows. A statistical classification framework was built for diagnosing cytomegalovirus status from the catalog of TCR beta chain sequences. This immuneACCESS table, as held by TCRdb, lists in-frame sequences with V and J called but not all clones. Of the missing ones, under half trace to an unresolved V gene in checked studies; the others have no known cause. V and J calls and clone size are as listed in that table; D and trimming were resolved from the DNA. The sample has approximately 150,000 clones on record, over 80% of them singletons. 4.5% of the sample rests with the top ten. The donors were included in the validation cohort of over a hundred subjects, a group kept apart from the roughly 670-subject first cohort.

Sequencing was performed on PBMCs. This clonotype originated in a man aged 18-30 years in good health and CMV-seropositive. The chain is assembled from TRBV6-1 and TRBJ2-7, with 8 central nucleotides matching TRBD2. The DNA sequence follows: TGTGCCAGCAGTGTCGGGACTAGGACATACGAGCAGTACTTC. This gives the protein CASSVGTRTYEQYF.